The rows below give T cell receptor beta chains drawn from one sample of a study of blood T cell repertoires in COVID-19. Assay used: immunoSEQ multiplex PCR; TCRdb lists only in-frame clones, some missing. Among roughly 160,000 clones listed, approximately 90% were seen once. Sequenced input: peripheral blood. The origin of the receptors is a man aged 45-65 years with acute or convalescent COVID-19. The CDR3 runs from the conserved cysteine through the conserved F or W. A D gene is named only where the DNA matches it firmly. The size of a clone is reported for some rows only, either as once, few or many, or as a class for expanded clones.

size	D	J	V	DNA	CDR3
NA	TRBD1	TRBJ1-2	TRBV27	TGTGCCAGCAGCTCTCCGGGACAGGGAGGCTATGGCTACACCTTC	CASSSPGQGGYGYTF
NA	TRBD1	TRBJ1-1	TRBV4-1	TGCGCCAGCAGCCCGGGGACAGGGAGAATGATGAACACTGAAGCTTTCTTT	CASSPGTGRMMNTEAFF
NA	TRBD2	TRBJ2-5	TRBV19	TGTGCCAGTAGTTGGGGGGGGGACCAAGAGACCCAGTACTTC	CASSWGGDQETQYF
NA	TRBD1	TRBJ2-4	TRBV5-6	TGTGCCAGCACCCTTAGGGGACAGTTAGCCAAAAACATTCAGTACTTC	CASTLRGQLAKNIQYF
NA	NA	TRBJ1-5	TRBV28	TGTGCCAGCAGGCTTATTCACAGGGATCAGCCCCAGCATTTT	CASRLIHRDQPQHF
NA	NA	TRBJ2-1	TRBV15	TGTGCCACCTCAAGAGGGAGACCCACCTACAATGAGCAGTTCTTC	CATSRGRPTYNEQFF
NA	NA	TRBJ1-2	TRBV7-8	TGTGCCAGCAGCTCGAGGTCCGAGCTGTATGGCTACACCTTC	CASSSRSELYGYTF
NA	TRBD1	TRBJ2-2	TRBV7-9	TGTGCCAGCAGCTCATGGACAGGGGCAAGCACCGGGGAGCTGTTTTTT	CASSSWTGASTGELFF
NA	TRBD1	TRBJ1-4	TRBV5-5	TGTGCCAGCAGCGAGGGACAGGGGAATGAAAAACTGTTTTTT	CASSEGQGNEKLFF
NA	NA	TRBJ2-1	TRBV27	TGTGCCAGCAGTTTCACAGGGTCCGGCAATGAGCAGTTCTTC	CASSFTGSGNEQFF
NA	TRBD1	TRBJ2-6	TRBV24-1	TGTGCCACCAGTGAGGGGGACAGGCTCCTGTCTGGGGCCAACGTCCTGACTTTC	CATSEGDRLLSGANVLTF
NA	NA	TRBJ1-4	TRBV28	TGTGCCAGCAGTTTGGGGGGGCTGAGGGGTGAAAAACTGTTTTTT	CASSLGGLRGEKLFF
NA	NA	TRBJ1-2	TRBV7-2	TGTGCCAGCAGCTTGTCCAGGGCTGGCTACACCTTC	CASSLSRAGYTF
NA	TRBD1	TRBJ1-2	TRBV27	TGTGCCAGCAAGGGGACAGGGCCTAACTATGGCTACACCTTC	CASKGTGPNYGYTF
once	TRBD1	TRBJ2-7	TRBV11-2	TGTGCCAGCAGCTTAAGGGTAGCAGGGGGCGCGGACGAGCAGTACTTC	CASSLRVAGGADEQYF
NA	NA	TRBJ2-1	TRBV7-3	TGTGCCAGCAGCGGCGGCGGGATCAATGAGCAGTTCTTC	CASSGGGINEQFF
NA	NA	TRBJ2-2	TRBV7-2	TGTGCCAGCAGCTTAGTGGGACTGCCGAACACCGGGGAGCTGTTTTTT	CASSLVGLPNTGELFF
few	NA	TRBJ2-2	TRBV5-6	TGTGCCAGCAGCTTTCGCGGAATACAGGACACCGGGGAGCTGTTTTTT	CASSFRGIQDTGELFF
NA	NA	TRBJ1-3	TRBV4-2	TGTGCCAGCAGCCAAGATCTGATCGCGGGAAGCTCTGGAAACACCATATATTTT	CASSQDLIAGSSGNTIYF
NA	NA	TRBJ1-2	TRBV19	TGTGCCAGTAGTTCCCGGGATCGTCGCTATGGCTACACCTTC	CASSSRDRRYGYTF
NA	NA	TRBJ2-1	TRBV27	TGTGCCAGCAGCCATCCCGGGGTAGCGACCAATGAGCAGTTCTTC	CASSHPGVATNEQFF
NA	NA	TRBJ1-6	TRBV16	TGTGCCAGCAGGCGACAGGAAAGTTCACCCCTCCACTTT	CASRRQESSPLHF
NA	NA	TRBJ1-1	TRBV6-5	TGTGCCAGCAGTAGCCTACAGGGATCAGCTTTCTTT	CASSSLQGSAFF
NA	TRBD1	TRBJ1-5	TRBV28	TGTGCCAGCAGTCCCTGGGACAGGACAAATCAGCCCCAGCATTTT	CASSPWDRTNQPQHF
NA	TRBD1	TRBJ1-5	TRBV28	TGTGCCAGCAGTTTGACAGGGGGCAATCAGCCCCAGCATTTT	CASSLTGGNQPQHF
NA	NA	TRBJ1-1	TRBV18	TGTGCCAGCCGGACAGAGGACACTGAAGCTTTCTTT	CASRTEDTEAFF
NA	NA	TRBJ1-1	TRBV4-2	TGTGCCAGCAGCCAACACCCCCAGGGGACGCCCGTGGGCACTGAAGCTTTCTTT	CASSQHPQGTPVGTEAFF
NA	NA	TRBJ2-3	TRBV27	NA	CASSSSLDTQYF
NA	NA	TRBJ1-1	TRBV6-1	TGTGCCAGCAGCCGTGGGACACCGAACACTGAAGCTTTCTTT	CASSRGTPNTEAFF
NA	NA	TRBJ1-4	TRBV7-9	TGTGCCAGCAGCAAAGGCATAGATGCAACTAATGAAAAACTGTTTTTT	CASSKGIDATNEKLFF
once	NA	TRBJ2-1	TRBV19	TGTGCCAGTAGTATGCAGCTGACACCCGCCTACAATGAGCAGTTCTTC	CASSMQLTPAYNEQFF
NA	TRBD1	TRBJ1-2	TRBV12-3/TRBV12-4	TGTGCCAGCAGTTTAGGGACAGGGGGCGGCTACACCTTC	CASSLGTGGGYTF
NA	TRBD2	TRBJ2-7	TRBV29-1	TGCAGCGGCGGGGGGAGCGGGCGAGGAGAGCAGTACTTC	CSGGGSGRGEQYF
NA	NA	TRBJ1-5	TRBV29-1	TGCAGCGCTGGGGAGGGGGGCAATCAGCCCCAGCATTTT	CSAGEGGNQPQHF
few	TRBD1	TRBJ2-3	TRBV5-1	TGCGCCAGCAGCCAGGGACAGGGAGCAGATACGCAGTATTTT	CASSQGQGADTQYF
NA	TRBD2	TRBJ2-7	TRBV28	TGTGCCAGCACCCCTGTGGTCCTAGCGGGAGAGGGACCCTACGAGCAGTACTTC	CASTPVVLAGEGPYEQYF
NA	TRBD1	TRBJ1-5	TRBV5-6	TGTGCCAGCAGCGACAGGGATCAGCCCCAGCATTTT	CASSDRDQPQHF
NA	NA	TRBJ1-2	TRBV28	TGTGCCAGCAGGGAAACAGGGTTGGACTATGGCTACACCTTC	CASRETGLDYGYTF
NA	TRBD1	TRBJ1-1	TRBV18	TGTGCCAGCTCACTCTCTCCGGGGACAGATGATATGAACACTGAAGCTTTCTTT	CASSLSPGTDDMNTEAFF
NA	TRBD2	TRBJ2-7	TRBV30	TGTGCCTACGCTAGCGGGAGAGTCGAGTACTTC	CAYASGRVEYF
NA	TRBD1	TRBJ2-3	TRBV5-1	TGCGCCAGCAGCTGGGGACAGGGGGCGGGAGATACGCAGTATTTT	CASSWGQGAGDTQYF
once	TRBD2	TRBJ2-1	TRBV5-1	TGCGCCAGCAGCTCGGGACTAGCGGGGGGGCGAAATGAGCAGTTCTTC	CASSSGLAGGRNEQFF
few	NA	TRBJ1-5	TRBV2	TGTGCCAGCAGTGAAGGGAGGTTGGGCGGGAGGCATTTT	CASSEGRLGGRHF
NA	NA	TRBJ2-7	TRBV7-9	TGTGCCAGCAGCCTGGACTGGAACTACGAGCAGTACTTC	CASSLDWNYEQYF
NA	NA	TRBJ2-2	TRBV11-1	TGTGCCAGCAGCCCCTGGAGGGGGCGCACCGGGGAGCTGTTTTTT	CASSPWRGRTGELFF
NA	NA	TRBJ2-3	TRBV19	TGTGCCAGTAGTGGACAGCGCACAGATACGCAGTATTTT	CASSGQRTDTQYF
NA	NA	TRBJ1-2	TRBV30	TGTGCCTGGAGCCATCCAGATGGCTACACCTTC	CAWSHPDGYTF
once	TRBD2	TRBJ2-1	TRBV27	TGTGCCAGCAGGACCGGGACTAGCGGGACCAATGAGCAGTTCTTC	CASRTGTSGTNEQFF
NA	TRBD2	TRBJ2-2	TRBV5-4	TGTGCCAGCAGCTTGGAGCGGGGAAACACCGGGGAGCTGTTTTTT	CASSLERGNTGELFF
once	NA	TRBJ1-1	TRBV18	TGTGCCAGCTTTCACCAGGCCACTGAAGCTTTCTTT	CASFHQATEAFF
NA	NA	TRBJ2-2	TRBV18	TGTGCCAGCTCACCCGGTTCGGTCACCGGGGAGCTGTTTTTT	CASSPGSVTGELFF
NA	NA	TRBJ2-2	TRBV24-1	TGTGCCACCAGTGTTCAGGGCGGAACCGGGGAGCTGTTTTTT	CATSVQGGTGELFF
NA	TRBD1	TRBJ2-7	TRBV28	TGTGCCAGCAGTTTAGGGGGACAGGGGATCTACGAGCAGTACTTC	CASSLGGQGIYEQYF
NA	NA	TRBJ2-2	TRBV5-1	TGCGCCAGCAGCTTGGATGCGGGGGCAGGAACCGGGGAGCTGTTTTTT	CASSLDAGAGTGELFF
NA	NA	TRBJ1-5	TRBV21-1	TGTGCCAGCAGCACCCGGGACAGGCATAGCAATCAGCCCCAGCATTTT	CASSTRDRHSNQPQHF
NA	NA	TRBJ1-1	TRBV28	TGTGCCAGCAGTCCCGGGGGGGCGCCTCCTGAAGCTTTCTTT	CASSPGGAPPEAFF
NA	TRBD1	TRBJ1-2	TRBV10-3	TGTGCCATCAGTGAGTCGACAGGGGCTGGCTACACCTTC	CAISESTGAGYTF
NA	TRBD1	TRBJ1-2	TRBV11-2	TGTGCCAGCACCCTAGGACAGGGCCTCGGCTCTGGCTACACCTTC	CASTLGQGLGSGYTF